This T cell receptor (beta chain) was captured by sequencing in a study of cytomegalovirus exposure and HLA in healthy donors. The CDR3 is 15 residues long. Germline assignment: CDR1 MNHNS and CDR2 SASEGT. V was pared by 6 bases and J by 0 bases, with 12 bases between. PCR involved 60 Vbeta and 13 Jbeta primers. Using immunoSEQ multiplex PCR, the repertoire was profiled, and TCRdb retains in-frame clones only, with some absent. In the table there are about 92,000 clones, 84% of which are singletons. The receptor comes from a woman aged 18-29 years in good health and CMV-seropositive. The chain carries TRBV6-1 and TRBJ2-1; weak D call: TRBD2 (7 bases). Material for sequencing was PBMCs. CDR3 in DNA: TGTGCCAGCAGAGCGGGACACCCCTCCTACAATGAGCAGTTCTTC. Amino acid sequence: CASRAGHPSYNEQFF.